This T cell receptor (beta chain) emerged from a study of cytomegalovirus exposure and HLA in healthy donors. Germline assignment: CDR1 MNHNS and CDR2 SASEGT. The V gene end was trimmed by 6 bases and the J gene end by 2 bases; junction bases not matched to a gene: 8. The CDR3 has 15 amino acids. The PCR used 60 Vbeta and 13 Jbeta primers. Per the study methods: As a later analysis found, there were tens of millions of unique TCR beta chains, of which some 10 million were shared. Measured with immunoSEQ multiplex PCR; TCRdb has only the in-frame clones, and not every one. From that table come the V and J calls and clone size; the DNA was used to work out D and trimming. The sample includes 100,000 to 140,000 clones, 81% seen only once; the top ten take around 2.4%.

The TCR was taken from a young man in good health and CMV-seronegative. V usage is TRBV6-1 and J usage is TRBJ2-7; 9 bases match TRBD1. The specimen sequenced was PBMCs. The CDR3 DNA is TGTGCCAGCAGCACCCGGGACAGGGCGGCCTACGAGCAGTACTTC. It encodes CASSTRDRAAYEQYF.